The clone carrying this T cell receptor (beta chain) was counted only a few times. These data belong to a study of blood T cell repertoires in COVID-19. Per the germline V gene, CDR1 is ENHRY and CDR2 is SYGVKD. V lost 3 bases, J lost 4 bases, and 3 bases lay in between. The CDR3 extends over 11 amino acids. In the authors' workflow: The assay estimated nucleated cells by amplifying reference gene primers. Some clones are missing from TCRdb's copy, which holds only in-frame ones; the method was immunoSEQ multiplex PCR. That table gives V, J and clone size, and the DNA gave D and trimming. This table has around 180,000 clones, 76% appearing once. Participants were aged about 18 to 90 years, lived in roughly 25 US areas, and enrolled virtually. Participants were placed into cohorts based on the clinical history they reported.

The chain combines TRBV10-3 with TRBJ2-5; D is undetermined. This clonotype was obtained from a woman between 50 and 59 years old with acute COVID-19. Sequenced input: PBMCs or T cells enriched from blood (not recorded which). The CDR3 DNA is TGTGCCATCAGTGACGGAGAGACCCAGTACTTC. Translating gives CAISDGETQYF.